Only one count was recorded for the clone carrying this T cell receptor beta chain. This entry belongs to a study of patients and donors after allogeneic stem cell transplantation. Germline V gives CDR1 SGDLS, CDR2 YYNGEE. This CDR3 is 12 amino acids long. V lost 3 bases to trimming and J lost 8 bases, with 11 bases between them. MiXCR, run by TCRdb on the RT-PCR reads, gives a single entry per CDR3 protein. The sample lists approximately 250,000 distinct CDR3 sequences, 14% occurring once. The sequenced sample consisted of blood, either unsorted or a sorted T cell fraction (not recorded which). The receptor was isolated from a human donor who was either an allogeneic HSCT recipient or a stem cell or donor lymphocyte infusion donor (not recorded which). It is not recorded whose cells these are; they may come from a transplant donor. V gene TRBV9 combines with J gene TRBJ1-2; D ambiguous. The CDR3 spells CASSEPLRGYTF. CDR3 nucleotide sequence: TGTGCCAGCAGCGAGCCTCTCCGGGGCTACACCTTC.